The clone carrying this T cell receptor beta chain was found a few times. CDR1 and CDR2 from the germline V gene are ENHRY and SYGVKD. There are 17 residues in the CDR3. Between the trimmed V and J ends, which lost 6 bases and 3 bases, there was a span of 21 bases. The sample comes from a study of blood T cell repertoires in COVID-19. In the original analysis: Scientists estimated how many nucleated cells there were by amplifying reference gene primers. Produced via immunoSEQ multiplex PCR; TCRdb's table is partial and in-frame only. V, J and clone size are taken as reported in that table, and D and trimming were inferred from the DNA itself. Of 170,000 or so clones listed, more than 85% are singletons.

Material for sequencing was peripheral blood. The source is a man aged 55 to 70 with COVID-19, enrolled during active disease. The chain employs TRBV10-3 and TRBJ2-1, with D possibly matching TRBD1 (5 bases). The CDR3 DNA reads as TGTGCCATCAGACCCGAGATGGGCAGGGTGAACTACAATGAGCAGTTCTTC. It yields the protein CAIRPEMGRVNYNEQFF.